One and the same sample provided the 5 T cell receptor beta chains below, sequenced in a study of Graves' ophthalmopathy and Graves' hyperthyroidism. The authors amplified TCR beta CDR3 regions from RNA transcripts. After a first-round RT-PCR with HTBI primers, a second-round multiplex PCR was run. TCRdb re-called the multiplex PCR reads through MiXCR, storing one row per CDR3 protein. This table holds over a million distinct CDR3 sequences, about 36% found once. Input material: peripheral blood or thyroid tissue (not recorded which). These receptors were taken from an adult man with Graves' hyperthyroidism.

The chain links TRBV29-1 to TRBJ1-5; TRBD1 aligns across 7 bases. Trimming took 4 bases from V and 3 from J; bases not matched to a gene: 3. CDR3 length: 13 amino acids. Germline CDR1 SQVTM, CDR2 ANQGSEA. CDR3 DNA: TGCAGCGTTGGGGACAGTGACAATCAGCCCCAGCATTTT. Translation: CSVGDSDNQPQHF.

Note on this clonotype: One base away lies a much larger clone, so this may be a sequencing read error. The CDR3 is CASSSTGGRRHLQETQYF. CDR3 DNA: TGTGCCAGCAGCTCAACCGGGGGCAGGAGACATCTTCAAGAGACCCAGTACTTC. The rearrangement links TRBV7-6 to TRBJ2-5, with D tentatively TRBD1 or TRBD2 (6 bases each). The CDR3 runs to 18 residues. Germline-derived CDR1 and CDR2 are SGHVS and FNYEAQ. V lost 4 bases and J 2 bases, leaving 23 bases between the germline ends. The complete variable domain, with remaining parts taken from reference TRBV7-6 and TRBJ2-5, reads GAGVSQSPRYKVTKRGQDVALRCDPISGHVSLYWYRQALGQGPEFLTYFNYEAQQDKSGLPNDRFSAERPEGSISTLTIQRTEQRDSAMYRCASSSTGGRRHLQETQYFGPGTRLLVL.

The chain recombines TRBV9 with TRBJ2-7; TRBD2 matches at 8 bases. The CDR3 consists of 15 residues. The J segment lost 5 bases and the V segment lost 2 bases, leaving 9 bases of the junction unmatched. Germline lookup yields CDR1 SGDLS and CDR2 YYNGEE. The CDR3 region is CASSVSGKTIHEQYF. In DNA, the CDR3 is TGTGCCAGCAGCGTTAGCGGGAAAACCATCCACGAGCAGTACTTC.

With regard to this clonotype: A single base separates this from a much larger clone, so it may be a read error. The chain combines TRBV10-3 with TRBJ1-4; maybe TRBD1 (5 bases). The J call may be faulty, since TRBJ2-2 better matches the DNA end. The CDR3 has 12 amino acids. CDR1 is ENHRY, CDR2 SYGVKD, per germline. The DNA of the CDR3 is TGTGCCGGCAGGAACAGGAACTGGGAGCTGTTTTTT. Protein: CAGRNRNWELFF.

This clonotype was seen at least ten times. The chain has TRBV7-9 and TRBJ1-2, with D unclear. Germline CDR1 and CDR2: SEHNR and FQNEAQ (reference sequence). Trimming left V 2 bases short and J 3 bases short, with 13 bases between. The CDR3 runs to 15 residues. The CDR3 protein is CASSLSAGADYGYTF. The CDR3 nucleotides read TGTGCCAGCAGCTTATCGGCAGGCGCGGACTATGGCTACACCTTC.